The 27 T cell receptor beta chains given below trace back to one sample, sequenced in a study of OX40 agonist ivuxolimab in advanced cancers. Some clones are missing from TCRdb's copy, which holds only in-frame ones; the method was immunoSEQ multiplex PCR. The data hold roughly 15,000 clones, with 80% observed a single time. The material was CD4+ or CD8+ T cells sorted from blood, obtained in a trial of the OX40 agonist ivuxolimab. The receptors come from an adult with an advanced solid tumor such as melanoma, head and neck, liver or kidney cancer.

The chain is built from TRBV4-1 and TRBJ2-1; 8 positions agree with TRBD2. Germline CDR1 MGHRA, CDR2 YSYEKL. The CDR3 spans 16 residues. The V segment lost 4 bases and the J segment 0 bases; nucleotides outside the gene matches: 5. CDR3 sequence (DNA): TGCGCCAGCAGCCCAAGACTAGCGAACTCCTACAATGAGCAGTTCTTC. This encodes CASSPRLANSYNEQFF.

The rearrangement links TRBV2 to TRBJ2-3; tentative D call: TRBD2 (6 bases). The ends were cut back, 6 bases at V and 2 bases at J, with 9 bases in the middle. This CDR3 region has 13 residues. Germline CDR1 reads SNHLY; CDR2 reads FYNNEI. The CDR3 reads CASSVADTDTQYF. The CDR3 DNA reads TGTGCCAGCAGCGTAGCGGACACAGATACGCAGTATTTT.

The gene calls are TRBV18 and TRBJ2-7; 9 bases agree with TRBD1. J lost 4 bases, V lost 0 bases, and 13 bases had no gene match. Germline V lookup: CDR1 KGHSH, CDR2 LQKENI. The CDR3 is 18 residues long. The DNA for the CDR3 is TGTGCCAGCTCACCACCACTGGGCCGGGACAGGGCGATGTACGAGCAGTACTTC. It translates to CASSPPLGRDRAMYEQYF.

The CDR3 protein is CASSVVGSGHNEQFF. The CDR3, as DNA: TGTGCCAGCAGCGTAGTTGGTAGCGGCCACAATGAGCAGTTCTTC. This chain uses TRBV9 with TRBJ2-1; D is perhaps TRBD2 (6 bases). CDR1 and CDR2 (germline): SGDLS, YYNGEE. This CDR3 contains 15 residues. V was cut by 0 bases and J by 5 bases, with 12 bases left in between.

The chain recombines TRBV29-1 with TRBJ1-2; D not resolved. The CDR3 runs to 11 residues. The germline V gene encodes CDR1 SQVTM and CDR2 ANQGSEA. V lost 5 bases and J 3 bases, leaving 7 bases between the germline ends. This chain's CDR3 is CSVSGDYGYTF. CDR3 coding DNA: TGCAGCGTTTCCGGGGACTATGGCTACACCTTC.

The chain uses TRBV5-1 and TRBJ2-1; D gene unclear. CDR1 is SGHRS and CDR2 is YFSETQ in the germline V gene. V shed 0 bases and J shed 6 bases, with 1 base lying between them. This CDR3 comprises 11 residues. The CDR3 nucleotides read TGCGCCAGCAGCTTGGGCAATGAGCAGTTCTTC. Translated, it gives CASSLGNEQFF. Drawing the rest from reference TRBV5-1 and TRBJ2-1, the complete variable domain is KAGVTQTPRYLIKTRGQQVTLSCSPISGHRSVSWYQQTPGQGLQFLFEYFSETQRNKGNFPGRFSGRQFSNSRSEMNVSTLELGDSALYLCASSLGNEQFFGPGTRLTVL.

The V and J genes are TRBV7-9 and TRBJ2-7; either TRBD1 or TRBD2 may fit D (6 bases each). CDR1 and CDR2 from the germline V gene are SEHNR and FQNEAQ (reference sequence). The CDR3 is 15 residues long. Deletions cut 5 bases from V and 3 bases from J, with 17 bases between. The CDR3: CASSPPGRGLYEQYF. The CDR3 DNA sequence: TGTGCCAGCAGCCCCCCCGGACGGGGGCTCTACGAGCAGTACTTC. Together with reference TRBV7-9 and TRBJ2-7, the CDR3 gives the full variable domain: DTGVSQNPRHKITKRGQNVTFRCDPISEHNRLYWYRQTLGQGPEFLTYFQNEAQLEKSRLLSDRFSAERPKGSFSTLEIQRTEQGDSAMYLCASSPPGRGLYEQYFGPGTRLTVT.

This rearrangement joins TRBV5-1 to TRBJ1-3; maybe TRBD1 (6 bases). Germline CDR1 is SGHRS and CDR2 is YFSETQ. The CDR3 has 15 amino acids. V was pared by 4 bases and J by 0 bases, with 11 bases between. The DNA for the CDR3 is TGCGCCAGCAGCCCGGACAGTTTCTCTGGAAACACCATATATTTT. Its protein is CASSPDSFSGNTIYF.

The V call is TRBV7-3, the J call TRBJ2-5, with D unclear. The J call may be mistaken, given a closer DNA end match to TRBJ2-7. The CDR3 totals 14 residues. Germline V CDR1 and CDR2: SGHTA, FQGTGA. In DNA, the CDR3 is TGTGCCAGCAGCTTCGGCGGCGGATCTTACGAGCAGTACTTC. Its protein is CASSFGGGSYEQYF.

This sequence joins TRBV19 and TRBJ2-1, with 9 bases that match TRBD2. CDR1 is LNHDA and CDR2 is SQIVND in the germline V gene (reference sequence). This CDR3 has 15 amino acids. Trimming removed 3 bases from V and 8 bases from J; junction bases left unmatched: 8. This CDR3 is CASSMSLAGMYEQFF. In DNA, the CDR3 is TGTGCCAGTAGTATGAGCCTAGCGGGAATGTATGAGCAGTTCTTC. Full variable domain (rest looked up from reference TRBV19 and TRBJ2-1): DGGITQSPKYLFRKEGQNVTLSCEQNLNHDAMYWYRQDPGQGLRLIYYSQIVNDFQKGDIAEGYSVSREKKESFPLTVTSAQKNPTAFYLCASSMSLAGMYEQFFGPGTRLTVL.

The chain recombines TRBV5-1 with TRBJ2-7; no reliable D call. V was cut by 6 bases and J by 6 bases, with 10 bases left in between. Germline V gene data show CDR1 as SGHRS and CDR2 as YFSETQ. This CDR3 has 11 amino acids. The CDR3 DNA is TGCGCCAGCACCCTAGGAAGCGAGCAGTACTTC. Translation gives CASTLGSEQYF.

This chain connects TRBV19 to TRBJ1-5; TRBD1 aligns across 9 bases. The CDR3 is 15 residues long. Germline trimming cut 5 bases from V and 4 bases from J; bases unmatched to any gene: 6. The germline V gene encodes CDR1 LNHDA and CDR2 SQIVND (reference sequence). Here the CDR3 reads CASSPSGTGNQPQHF. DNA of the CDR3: TGTGCCAGTAGTCCCTCCGGGACAGGGAATCAGCCCCAGCATTTT.

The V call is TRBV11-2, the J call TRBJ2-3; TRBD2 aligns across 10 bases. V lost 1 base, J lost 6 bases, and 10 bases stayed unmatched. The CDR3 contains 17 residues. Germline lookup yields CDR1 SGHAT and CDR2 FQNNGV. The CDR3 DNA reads TGTGCCAGCAGCTTAGCGGGGAGGGGGACTAGCGTCGATACGCAGTATTTT. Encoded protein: CASSLAGRGTSVDTQYF.

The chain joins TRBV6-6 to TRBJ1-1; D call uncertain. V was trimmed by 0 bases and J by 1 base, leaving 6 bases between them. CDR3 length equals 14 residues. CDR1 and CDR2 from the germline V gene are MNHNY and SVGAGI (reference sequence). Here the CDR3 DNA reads TGTGCCAGCAGTTACTCGCCAGGGAACACTGAAGCTTTCTTT. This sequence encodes CASSYSPGNTEAFF.

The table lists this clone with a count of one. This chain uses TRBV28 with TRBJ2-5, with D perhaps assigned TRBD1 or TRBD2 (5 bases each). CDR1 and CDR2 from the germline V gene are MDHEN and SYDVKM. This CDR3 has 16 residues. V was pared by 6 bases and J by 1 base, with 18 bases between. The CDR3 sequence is CASSPERGEIQETQYF. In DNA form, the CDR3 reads TGTGCCAGCAGCCCCGAGAGAGGGGAAATCCAAGAGACCCAGTACTTC.

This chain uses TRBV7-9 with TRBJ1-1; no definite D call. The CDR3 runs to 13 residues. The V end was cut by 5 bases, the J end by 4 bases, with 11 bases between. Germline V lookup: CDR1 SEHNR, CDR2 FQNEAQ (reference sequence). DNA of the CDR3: TGTGCCAGCAGCGTGCTGGGTGGCACTGAAGCTTTCTTT. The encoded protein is CASSVLGGTEAFF.

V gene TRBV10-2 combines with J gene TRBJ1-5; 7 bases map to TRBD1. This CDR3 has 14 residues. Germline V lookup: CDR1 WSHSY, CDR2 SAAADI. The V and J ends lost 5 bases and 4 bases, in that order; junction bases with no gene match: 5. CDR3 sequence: CASSPGTANQPQHF. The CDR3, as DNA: TGCGCCAGCAGTCCCGGGACAGCAAATCAGCCCCAGCATTTT.

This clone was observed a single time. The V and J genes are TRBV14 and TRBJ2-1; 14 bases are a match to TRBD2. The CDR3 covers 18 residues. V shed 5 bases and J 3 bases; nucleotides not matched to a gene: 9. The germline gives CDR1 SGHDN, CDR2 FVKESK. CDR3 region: CASSTGTSGSPHYNEQFF. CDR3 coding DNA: TGTGCCAGCAGCACTGGGACTAGCGGGAGCCCCCACTACAATGAGCAGTTCTTC.

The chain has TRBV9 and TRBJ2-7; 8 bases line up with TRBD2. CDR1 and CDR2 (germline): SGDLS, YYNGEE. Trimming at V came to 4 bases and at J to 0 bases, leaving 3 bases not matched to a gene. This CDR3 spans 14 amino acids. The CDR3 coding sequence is TGTGCCAGCAGCCCGGGGGGGGACTCCTACGAGCAGTACTTC. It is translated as CASSPGGDSYEQYF.

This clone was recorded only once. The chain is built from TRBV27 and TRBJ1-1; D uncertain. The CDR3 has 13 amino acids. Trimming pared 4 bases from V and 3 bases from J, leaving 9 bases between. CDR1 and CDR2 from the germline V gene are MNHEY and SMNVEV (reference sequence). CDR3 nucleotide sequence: TGTGCCAGCAGTTCCCGAAGAGACACTGAAGCTTTCTTT. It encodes CASSSRRDTEAFF.

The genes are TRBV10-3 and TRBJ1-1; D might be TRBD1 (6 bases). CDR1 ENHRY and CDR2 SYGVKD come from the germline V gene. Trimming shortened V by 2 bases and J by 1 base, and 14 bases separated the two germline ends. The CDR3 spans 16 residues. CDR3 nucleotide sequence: TGTGCCATCAGTGAGAGGGAGGGGGAGAGGAACACTGAAGCTTTCTTT. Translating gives CAISEREGERNTEAFF.

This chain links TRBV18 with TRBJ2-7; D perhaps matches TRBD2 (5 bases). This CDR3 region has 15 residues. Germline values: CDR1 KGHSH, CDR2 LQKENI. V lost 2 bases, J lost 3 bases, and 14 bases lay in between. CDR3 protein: CASSPEGSGIYEQYF. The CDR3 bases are TGTGCCAGCTCACCAGAGGGTTCGGGTATCTACGAGCAGTACTTC.

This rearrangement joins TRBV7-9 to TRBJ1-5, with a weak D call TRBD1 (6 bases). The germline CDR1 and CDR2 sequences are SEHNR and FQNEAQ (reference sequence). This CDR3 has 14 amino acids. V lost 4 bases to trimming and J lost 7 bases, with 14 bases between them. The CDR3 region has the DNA TGTGCCAGCAGCTCCACAGGGCCCGAGCAGCCCCAGCATTTT. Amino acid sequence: CASSSTGPEQPQHF.

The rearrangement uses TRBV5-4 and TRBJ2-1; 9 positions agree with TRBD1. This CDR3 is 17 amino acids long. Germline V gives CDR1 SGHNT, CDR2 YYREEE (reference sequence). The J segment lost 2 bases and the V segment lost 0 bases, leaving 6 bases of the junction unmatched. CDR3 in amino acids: CASSLGRDRVAYNEQFF. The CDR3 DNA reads TGTGCCAGCAGCTTGGGCAGGGACAGGGTTGCCTACAATGAGCAGTTCTTC.

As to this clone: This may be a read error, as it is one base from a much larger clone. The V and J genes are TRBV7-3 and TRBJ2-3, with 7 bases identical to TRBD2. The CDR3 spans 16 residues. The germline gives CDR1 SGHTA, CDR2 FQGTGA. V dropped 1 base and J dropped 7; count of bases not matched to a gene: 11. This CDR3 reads CASSLIGLGLTNTQYF. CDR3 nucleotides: TGTGCCAGCAGCTTAATCGGACTAGGCCTGACAAATACGCAGTATTTT.

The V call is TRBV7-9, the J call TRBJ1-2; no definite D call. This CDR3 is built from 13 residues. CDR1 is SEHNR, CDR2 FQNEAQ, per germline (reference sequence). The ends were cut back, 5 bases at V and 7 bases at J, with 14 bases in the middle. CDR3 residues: CASSSDMVSGYTF. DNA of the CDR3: TGTGCCAGCAGCAGCGACATGGTTTCTGGCTACACCTTC. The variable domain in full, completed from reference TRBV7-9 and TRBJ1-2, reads DTGVSQNPRHKITKRGQNVTFRCDPISEHNRLYWYRQTLGQGPEFLTYFQNEAQLEKSRLLSDRFSAERPKGSFSTLEIQRTEQGDSAMYLCASSSDMVSGYTFGSGTRLTVV.

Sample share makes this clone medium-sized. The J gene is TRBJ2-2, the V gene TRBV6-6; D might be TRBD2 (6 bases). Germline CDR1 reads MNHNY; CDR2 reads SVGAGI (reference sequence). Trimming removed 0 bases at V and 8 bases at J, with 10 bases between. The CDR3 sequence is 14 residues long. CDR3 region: CASSYSGGSGELFF. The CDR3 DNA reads TGTGCCAGCAGTTACTCGGGGGGATCGGGGGAGCTGTTTTTT.